This T cell receptor (beta chain) was sequenced during a study of blood T cell repertoires in COVID-19. For the study at large: Donors in the United States, Italy and Spain gave samples during acute or convalescent COVID-19. Nucleic acid was either cDNA or gDNA, and it came from T cells, B-cell-depleted T cells, or PBMCs.

This CDR3 region has 10 residues. V was shortened by 8 bases and J by 5 bases, with 6 bases between the two germline ends. Germline loops: CDR1 KGHSH, CDR2 LQKENI. Original data processing: Estimation of nucleated cell counts relied on the amplification of reference gene primers. Sequencing was performed with immunoSEQ multiplex PCR; in TCRdb, only in-frame clones are kept and a portion is missing. V and J calls and clone size are as listed in that table; D and trimming were resolved from the DNA. The sample lists more than 80,000 clones, about four fifths occurring once. The TCR comes from a woman in her seventies with acute or convalescent COVID-19. V is TRBV18 and J is TRBJ2-5; D is perhaps TRBD2 (6 bases). The specimen was peripheral blood. In DNA, the CDR3 is TGTGCCAGCCGGGGGGAGACCCAGTACTTC. Protein: CASRGETQYF.